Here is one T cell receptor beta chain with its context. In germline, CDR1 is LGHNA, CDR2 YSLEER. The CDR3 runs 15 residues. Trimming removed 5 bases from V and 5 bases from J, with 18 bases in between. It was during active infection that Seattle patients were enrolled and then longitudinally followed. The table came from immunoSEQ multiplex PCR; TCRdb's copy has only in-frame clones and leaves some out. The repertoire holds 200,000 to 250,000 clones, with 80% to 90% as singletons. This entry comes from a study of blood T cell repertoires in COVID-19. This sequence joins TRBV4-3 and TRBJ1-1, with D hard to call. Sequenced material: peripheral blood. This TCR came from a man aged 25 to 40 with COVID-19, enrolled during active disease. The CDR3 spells CASSSSRSGGTEAFF. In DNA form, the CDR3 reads TGCGCCAGCAGCTCCTCCAGGAGCGGAGGAACTGAAGCTTTCTTT.